The sample holds many counts of the clone carrying this T cell receptor beta chain. This sample stems from a study of early T cells in non-severe SARS-CoV-2 infection. TCRdb reprocessed the 5' RACE reads via MiXCR and lists one record per CDR3 protein. The sample has about 84,000 distinct CDR3 sequences, 9% to 13% seen once. The CDR3 spans 14 residues. V was clipped by 3 bases and J by 6 bases, with 14 bases between them. The V gene's germline CDR1 is SGHNT and CDR2 YYREEE (reference sequence). The rearrangement uses TRBV5-4 and TRBJ2-3, with D perhaps matching TRBD2 (6 bases). The sequencing input was whole blood. The receptor was isolated from an adult who was a healthcare worker with PCR-confirmed SARS-CoV-2 infection or an uninfected control (not recorded which). CDR3 nucleotides: TGTGCCAGCAGCTCGGCGACTAGATCCGATACGCAGTATTTT. As protein: CASSSATRSDTQYF.